This record concerns one T cell receptor beta chain sequence. Extraction and reverse transcription of RNA yielded cDNA as the sequencing template. Clones were read by immunoSEQ multiplex PCR, and TCRdb kept only the in-frame ones, dropping some. The sample records around 98,000 clones, roughly 42% being singletons. The entry originates in a study of CD8+ T cells in alopecia areata. Sorting of PBMCs yielded the CD4+ and CD8+ T cells. The CDR3 covers 12 residues. In germline, CDR1 is SNHLY, CDR2 FYNNEI. Trimming cost V 6 bases and J 8 bases, with 11 bases left between them. Sample: CD4+ T cells sorted from blood. The chain couples TRBV2 to TRBJ2-1; D possibly corresponds to TRBD2 (5 bases). This receptor was identified in a human donor with alopecia areata. The CDR3 nucleotides are TGTGCCAGCAGATCCCCTAGCCATGAGCAGTTCTTC. It codes for CASRSPSHEQFF.